This TCR beta chain was sequenced for a study of neurological immune-mediated disorders (dated by TCRdb to between 2019 and 2020). With respect to the entire study: Peripheral blood TCR-beta repertoires from patients with HTLV-I-associated myelopathy (HAM/TSP), patients with multiple sclerosis, and healthy controls were compared in the study using UMI-based sequencing. Alongside PBMC samples, the set of fewer than 110 TCR-beta libraries contained longitudinal samples, technical triplicates, and paired CD4+ and CD8+ T-cell subsets that had been sorted. The cohort was made up of about 68 subjects, consisting of some 14 HAM/TSP patients, roughly 35 multiple sclerosis patients and around 20 healthy controls. What the authors observed across the whole study: TCR clonal expansion was greatest in HAM/TSP patients and smallest in MS patients, who ranked below even healthy controls. No identical CDR3 amino acid sequences were found to be shared among expanded clones across subjects, suggesting that TCR-beta repertoires were private in all groups.

Healthy controls were blood bank volunteers in Maryland, USA. For the unsorted PBMC libraries, 2 million PBMCs were stored in RNAlater at -80 degrees C until RNA extraction and were used to generate the libraries. PBMCs were separated from peripheral blood using Ficoll-Hypaque density gradient centrifugation and then cryopreserved in liquid nitrogen. This clonotype was counted many times. Its cognate antigen has yet to be identified. Base qualities are not recorded, but no much larger clone differs from it by a single base. To synthesize cDNA, template-switch 5'RACE was performed with a primer carrying a 10-nucleotide random unique molecular identifier so that each TCR transcript was tagged. Every sequencing run yielded over 190 million TCR-beta sequences covering 15-18 subjects. The RNeasy kit was used for extraction of total RNA. Using the KAPA Real-time Library Amplification kit, TCR-beta VDJ regions were amplified with primers for the TCR constant region and the 5'RACE anchor. Sample indexes and Illumina adaptors were added in a first PCR, and a second PCR then increased library yield. The roughly 650 bp TCR product was size-selected on a 2% E-gel SizeSelection system after Ampure bead purification. Before pooling, library quality was checked on a Bioanalyzer, concentration was measured with Qubit, and libraries were quantified with the Kapa Library Quantification kit. Paired-end 2 x 150 bp sequencing of the libraries was performed on an Illumina HiSeq 2500. To increase sequence diversity, roughly 24-32% phiX was spiked into each library pool. The original methods were these. The UMI-based MiGEC pipeline processed quality-filtered reads and removed over 75% of raw TCR sequences during error correction. VDJ genes were aligned to IMGT germline references, and each clonotype was defined by a unique CDR3 amino acid sequence together with V-J genes. VDJtools evaluated clonal expansion, Shannon diversity and CDR3 relatedness (CalcPairwiseDistances, ClusterSamples); CLCbio workbench built phylogenetic trees. Clones with at least 8 unique UMIs were defined as expanded, with this threshold being based on coefficient-of-variation modelling across technical triplicates. Starting from the raw public reads, TCRdb applied fastp trimming at Q25, assembled clones with MiXCR and retained in-frame beta chains. Rows merge per CDR3 protein into single entries with the most common DNA and genes. The V and J calls and clone size come from TCRdb's table, not from the authors' own analysis. The sample yields under 80,000 distinct CDR3 sequences; 13% to 15% were counted once. In total, the top ten clones hold about 7% of the sample.

The CDR3 runs 13 amino acids, cysteine and phenylalanine included. The sequence is cut down to CDR3 DNA, 39 bases in frame from base 1. CDR1 SGDLS and CDR2 YYNGEE were looked up in the germline V gene. V is clipped by 1 base and J by 7 bases, and the sequence between their germline boundaries is 8 bases long. The chain was built from TRBV9 and TRBJ2-2; no D gene can be assigned with confidence. The sample was PBMCs. This receptor was identified in a woman aged 45-60 years in good health. This receptor carries the CDR3 CASSVNSLGELFF. The base sequence is TGTGCCAGCAGCGTAAATTCTCTCGGGGAGCTGTTTTTT.